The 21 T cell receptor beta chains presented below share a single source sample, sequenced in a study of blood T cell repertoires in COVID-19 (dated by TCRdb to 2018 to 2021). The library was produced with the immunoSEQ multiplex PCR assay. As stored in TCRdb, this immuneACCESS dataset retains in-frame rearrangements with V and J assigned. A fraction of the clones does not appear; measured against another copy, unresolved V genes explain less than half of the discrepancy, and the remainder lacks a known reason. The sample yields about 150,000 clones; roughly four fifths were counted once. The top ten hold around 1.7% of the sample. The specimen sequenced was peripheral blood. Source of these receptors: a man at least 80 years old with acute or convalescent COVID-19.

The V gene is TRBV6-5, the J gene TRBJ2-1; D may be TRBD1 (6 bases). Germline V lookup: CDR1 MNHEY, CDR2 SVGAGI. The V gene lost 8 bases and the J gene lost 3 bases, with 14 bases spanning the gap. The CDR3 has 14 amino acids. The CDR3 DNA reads TGTGCCAGCCAATTGGACAGCGTCTACAATGAGCAGTTCTTC. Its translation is CASQLDSVYNEQFF.

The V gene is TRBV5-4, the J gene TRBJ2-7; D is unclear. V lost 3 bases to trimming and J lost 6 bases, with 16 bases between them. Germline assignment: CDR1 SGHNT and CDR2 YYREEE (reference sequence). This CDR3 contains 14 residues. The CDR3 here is CASSYGRPAGEQYF. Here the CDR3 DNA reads TGTGCCAGCAGCTACGGCAGGCCGGCTGGCGAGCAGTACTTC.

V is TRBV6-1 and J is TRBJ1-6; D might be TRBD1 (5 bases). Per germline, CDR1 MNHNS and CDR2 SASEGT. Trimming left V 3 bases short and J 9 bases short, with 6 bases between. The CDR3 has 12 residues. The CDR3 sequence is CASSDRASPLHF. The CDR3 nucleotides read TGTGCCAGCAGTGACAGGGCTTCACCCCTCCACTTT.

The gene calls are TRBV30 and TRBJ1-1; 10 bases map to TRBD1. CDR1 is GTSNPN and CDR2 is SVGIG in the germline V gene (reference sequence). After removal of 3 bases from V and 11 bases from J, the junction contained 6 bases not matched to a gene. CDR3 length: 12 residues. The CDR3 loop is CAWSRQGATAFF. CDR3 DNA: TGTGCCTGGAGCCGACAGGGGGCAACGGCTTTCTTT.

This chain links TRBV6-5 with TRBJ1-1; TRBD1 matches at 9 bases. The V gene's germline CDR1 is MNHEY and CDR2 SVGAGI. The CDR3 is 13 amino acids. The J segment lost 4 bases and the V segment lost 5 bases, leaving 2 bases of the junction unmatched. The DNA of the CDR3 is TGTGCCAGCAGTCTACAGGGGGCCACTGAAGCTTTCTTT. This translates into CASSLQGATEAFF.

CDR3 protein: CASSLPTGPRYEQYF. CDR3 coding DNA: TGTGCCAGCTCACTCCCTACAGGTCCTCGCTACGAGCAGTACTTC. The V gene is TRBV18, the J gene TRBJ2-7; D is perhaps TRBD1 (5 bases). Germline loops: CDR1 KGHSH, CDR2 LQKENI. The CDR3 is made up of 15 amino acids. V shed 4 bases and J shed 3 bases, with 16 bases lying between them.

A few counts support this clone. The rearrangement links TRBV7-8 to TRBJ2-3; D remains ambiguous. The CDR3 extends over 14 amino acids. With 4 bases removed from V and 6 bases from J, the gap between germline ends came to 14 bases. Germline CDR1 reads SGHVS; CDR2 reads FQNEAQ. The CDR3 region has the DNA TGTGCCAGCAGCTCCGCACAGAGTCTGGATACGCAGTATTTT. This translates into CASSSAQSLDTQYF.

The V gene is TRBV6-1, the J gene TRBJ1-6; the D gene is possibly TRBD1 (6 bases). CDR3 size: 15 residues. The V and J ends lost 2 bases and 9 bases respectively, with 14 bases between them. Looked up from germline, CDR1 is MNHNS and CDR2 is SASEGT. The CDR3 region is CASSESLGARSPLHF. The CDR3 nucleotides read TGTGCCAGCAGTGAAAGTCTGGGGGCCCGTTCACCCCTCCACTTT.

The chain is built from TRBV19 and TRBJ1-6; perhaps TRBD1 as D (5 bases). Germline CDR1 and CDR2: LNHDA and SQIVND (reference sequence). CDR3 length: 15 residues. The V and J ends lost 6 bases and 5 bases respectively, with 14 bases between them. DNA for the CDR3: TGTGCCAGTAGGCAGGACAACGTGCATAATTCACCCCTCCACTTT. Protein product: CASRQDNVHNSPLHF.

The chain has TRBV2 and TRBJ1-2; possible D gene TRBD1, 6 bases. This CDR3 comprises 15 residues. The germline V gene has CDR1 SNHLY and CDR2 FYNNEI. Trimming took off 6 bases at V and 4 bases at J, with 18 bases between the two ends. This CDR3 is CASSPTSTGSYGYTF. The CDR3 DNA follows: TGTGCCAGCAGCCCAACTTCGACAGGATCCTATGGCTACACCTTC.

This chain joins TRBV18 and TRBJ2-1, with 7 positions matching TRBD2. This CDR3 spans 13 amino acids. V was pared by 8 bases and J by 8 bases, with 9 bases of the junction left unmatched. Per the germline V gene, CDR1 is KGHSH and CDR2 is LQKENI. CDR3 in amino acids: CASSGDSGDEQFF. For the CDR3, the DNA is TGTGCCAGCAGCGGGGACTCCGGCGATGAGCAGTTCTTC.

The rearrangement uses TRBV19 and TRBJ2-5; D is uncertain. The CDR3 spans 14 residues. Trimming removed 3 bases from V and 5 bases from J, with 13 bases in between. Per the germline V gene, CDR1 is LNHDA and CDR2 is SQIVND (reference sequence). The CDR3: CASSIGRWSETQYF. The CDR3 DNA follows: TGTGCCAGTAGTATCGGCAGGTGGTCGGAGACCCAGTACTTC.

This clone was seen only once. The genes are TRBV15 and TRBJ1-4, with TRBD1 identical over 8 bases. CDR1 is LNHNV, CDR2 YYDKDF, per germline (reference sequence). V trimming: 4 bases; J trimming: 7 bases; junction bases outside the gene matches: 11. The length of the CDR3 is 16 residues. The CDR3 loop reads CATSKTPGQVAEKLFF. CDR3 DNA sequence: TGTGCCACCAGCAAAACCCCGGGACAGGTTGCTGAAAAACTGTTTTTT.

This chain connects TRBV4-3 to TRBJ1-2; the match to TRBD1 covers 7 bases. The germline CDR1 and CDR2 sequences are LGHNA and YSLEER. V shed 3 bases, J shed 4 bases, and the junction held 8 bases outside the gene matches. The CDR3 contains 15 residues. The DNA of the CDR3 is TGCGCCAGCAGCCAGGAGACAGGGCCTCTCTATGGCTACACCTTC. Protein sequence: CASSQETGPLYGYTF.

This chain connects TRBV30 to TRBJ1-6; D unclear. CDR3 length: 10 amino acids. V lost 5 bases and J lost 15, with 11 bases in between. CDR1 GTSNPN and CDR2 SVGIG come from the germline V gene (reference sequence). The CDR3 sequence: CAWGRGILHF. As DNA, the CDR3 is TGTGCCTGGGGTCGGGGAATCCTCCACTTT.

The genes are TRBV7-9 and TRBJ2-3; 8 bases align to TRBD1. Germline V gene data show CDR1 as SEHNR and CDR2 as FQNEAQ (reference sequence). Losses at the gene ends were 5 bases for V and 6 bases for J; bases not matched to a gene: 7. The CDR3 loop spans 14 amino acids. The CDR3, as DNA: TGTGCCAGCAGCCCGGACAGGGTCAGGGATACGCAGTATTTT. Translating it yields CASSPDRVRDTQYF.

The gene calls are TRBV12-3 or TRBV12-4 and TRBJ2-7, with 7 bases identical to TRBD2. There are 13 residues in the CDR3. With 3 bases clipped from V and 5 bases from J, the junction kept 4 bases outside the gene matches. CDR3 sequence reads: CASSFGGFNEQYF. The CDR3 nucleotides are TGTGCCAGCAGTTTCGGGGGGTTTAACGAGCAGTACTTC.

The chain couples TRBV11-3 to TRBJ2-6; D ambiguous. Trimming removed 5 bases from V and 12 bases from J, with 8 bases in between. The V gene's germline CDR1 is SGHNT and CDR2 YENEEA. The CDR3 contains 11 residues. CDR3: CASSDSSVLTF. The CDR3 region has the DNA TGTGCCAGCAGCGACTCCAGCGTCCTGACTTTC.

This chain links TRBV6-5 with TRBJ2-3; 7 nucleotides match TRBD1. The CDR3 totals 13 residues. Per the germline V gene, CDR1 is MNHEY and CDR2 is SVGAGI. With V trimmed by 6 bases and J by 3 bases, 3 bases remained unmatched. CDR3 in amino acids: CASRGQNTDTQYF. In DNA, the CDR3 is TGTGCCAGCAGGGGACAGAATACAGATACGCAGTATTTT.

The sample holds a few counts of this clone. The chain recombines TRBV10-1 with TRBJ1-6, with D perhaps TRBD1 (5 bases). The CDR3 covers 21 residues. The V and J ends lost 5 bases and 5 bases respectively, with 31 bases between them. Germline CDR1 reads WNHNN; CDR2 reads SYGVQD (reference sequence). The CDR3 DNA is TGCGCCAGCAGTACCGCTGCCAACAGGAGATCTTACCGACTTAATAATTCACCCCTCCACTTT. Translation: CASSTAANRRSYRLNNSPLHF.

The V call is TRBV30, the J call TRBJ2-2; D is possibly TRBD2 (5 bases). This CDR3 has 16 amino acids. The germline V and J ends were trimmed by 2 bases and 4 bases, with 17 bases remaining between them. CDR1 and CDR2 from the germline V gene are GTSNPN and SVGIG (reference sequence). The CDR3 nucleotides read TGTGCCTGGAGTAGACCCTCGGGCCGGGGCACCGGGGAGCTGTTTTTT. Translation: CAWSRPSGRGTGELFF.